Each of the 20 T cell receptor beta chains below was sequenced from the same sample in a study of T cells expressing NK-cell markers. TCRdb re-called the 5' RACE reads and gives one entry per CDR3 protein, without DNA. Its table lists over 150,000 distinct CDR3 sequences. Sequenced sample: blood T cells: a sorted CD56 or NKG2C T cell subset, CD4+ or CD8+ T cells, or bulk PBMC T cells (not recorded which). These receptors all come from a woman in her forties or fifties in good health.

This CDR3 is CASSYASTSSEQYF. The chain carries TRBV6-2 or TRBV6-3 and TRBJ2-7; lacking DNA, the TRBD2 call made by TCRdb goes unchecked. The V gene's germline CDR1 is MNHEY and CDR2 SVGEGT. This CDR3 spans 14 amino acids.

V is TRBV7-9 and J is TRBJ2-2. Germline V CDR1 and CDR2: SEHNR, FQNEAQ (reference sequence). The CDR3 runs to 15 residues. This CDR3 reads CASSLTDKPTGELFF.

The genes are TRBV20-1 and TRBJ2-3; checking the TCRdb D call of TRBD2 is not possible without DNA. The CDR3 sequence is 17 residues long. The germline gives CDR1 DFQATT, CDR2 SNEGSKA (reference sequence). The CDR3 is CSARTTGTSGYTDTQYF.

This rearrangement joins TRBV11-2 to TRBJ2-7; TCRdb outputs TRBD2, but without DNA this stays unchecked. Germline CDR1 and CDR2: SGHAT and FQNNGV. CDR3 length: 14 residues. The CDR3 sequence: CASSYAGGPYEQYF.

CDR3 amino acids: CASSEAYEQFF. V usage is TRBV7-9 and J usage is TRBJ2-1. The CDR3 totals 11 residues. Germline assignment: CDR1 SEHNR and CDR2 FQNEAQ (reference sequence). The complete variable domain, with remaining parts taken from reference TRBV7-9 and TRBJ2-1, reads DTGVSQNPRHKITKRGQNVTFRCDPISEHNRLYWYRQTLGQGPEFLTYFQNEAQLEKSRLLSDRFSAERPKGSFSTLEIQRTEQGDSAMYLCASSEAYEQFFGPGTRLTVL.

The CDR3 here is CASSQDLAGHNEQFF. The V and J genes are TRBV3-1 and TRBJ2-1; lacking DNA, the TRBD1 call made by TCRdb goes unchecked. The germline V gene encodes CDR1 LGHDT and CDR2 YNNKEL (reference sequence). The CDR3 is 15 residues long.

The chain is built from TRBV24-1 and TRBJ2-1. This CDR3 has 14 residues. In germline, CDR1 is KGHDR, CDR2 SFDVKD. The CDR3 is CATSDLKGVGEQFF.

The chain carries TRBV7-9 and TRBJ2-7; TCRdb proposes TRBD1, but this gene call is untestable without DNA. The CDR3 loop spans 15 amino acids. Per the germline V gene, CDR1 is SEHNR and CDR2 is FQNEAQ (reference sequence). CDR3 region: CASSLVSGVAGEQYF. Filled out from reference TRBV7-9 and TRBJ2-7, the complete variable domain reads DTGVSQNPRHKITKRGQNVTFRCDPISEHNRLYWYRQTLGQGPEFLTYFQNEAQLEKSRLLSDRFSAERPKGSFSTLEIQRTEQGDSAMYLCASSLVSGVAGEQYFGPGTRLTVT.

The rearrangement uses TRBV4-1 and TRBJ2-2; the TCRdb call, TRBD2, lacks DNA for checking. CDR3 length: 15 amino acids. The germline V gene has CDR1 MGHRA and CDR2 YSYEKL. The CDR3 loop reads CASSPGGASPGELFF.

The chain has TRBV18 and TRBJ2-1; absent DNA, TCRdb's TRBD1 call cannot be checked. Germline CDR1 and CDR2: KGHSH and LQKENI. The CDR3 has 16 amino acids. CDR3 region: CASQPGTASSYNEQFF.

V is TRBV29-1 and J is TRBJ2-3; TCRdb returns TRBD2, unconfirmable since there is no DNA. The CDR3 is 15 residues long. The V gene's germline CDR1 is SQVTM and CDR2 ANQGSEA. CDR3 loop: CSVVVFGSNGDTQYF.

This rearrangement joins TRBV24-1 to TRBJ2-2. The CDR3 has 14 amino acids. CDR1 and CDR2 (germline): KGHDR, SFDVKD. The CDR3 sequence: CATRAGSNTGELFF.

The CDR3 spells CAVTRQGASGANVLTF. This chain connects TRBV2 to TRBJ2-6; TCRdb lists TRBD1, though no DNA is available to test this call. This CDR3 contains 16 residues. Germline V gene lookup returns CDR1 SNHLY and CDR2 FYNNEI.

This chain links TRBV6-4 with TRBJ2-3. The germline V gene has CDR1 MRHNA and CDR2 SNTAGT. This CDR3 has 14 residues. The CDR3 sequence: CASSVAASTDTQYF.

The gene calls are TRBV7-2 and TRBJ2-1; TCRdb indicates TRBD2, and absent DNA this call remains unverified. The CDR3 sequence is 13 residues long. CDR1 and CDR2 (germline): SGHTA, FQGNSA. Here the CDR3 reads CASSATRYVEQFF.

This chain connects TRBV29-1 to TRBJ1-1. The CDR3 is 12 residues long. Germline CDR1 SQVTM, CDR2 ANQGSEA. The CDR3: CSVEPENTEAFF. Full variable domain (outside the CDR3, taken from reference TRBV29-1 and TRBJ1-1): SAVISQKPSRDICQRGTSLTIQCQVDSQVTMMFWYRQQPGQSLTLIATANQGSEATYESGFVIDKFPISRPNLTFSTLTVSNMSPEDSSIYLCSVEPENTEAFFGQGTRLTVV.

CDR3 sequence reads: CASTTGWTQYF. This chain links TRBV7-2 with TRBJ2-5; TCRdb's D call of TRBD1 is untestable without DNA. Germline lookup yields CDR1 SGHTA and CDR2 FQGNSA. The CDR3 consists of 11 residues.

The rearrangement links TRBV5-6 to TRBJ2-7; TCRdb names TRBD1, which stays unverified in the absence of DNA. This CDR3 region has 13 residues. Germline V CDR1 and CDR2: SGHDT, YYEEEE. The chain's CDR3 is CASSLADTTEQYF.

This sequence joins TRBV4-2 and TRBJ2-7. CDR1 is LGHNA and CDR2 is YNFKEQ in the germline V gene. The CDR3 has 16 residues. CDR3 residues: CASSQDLGASSYEQYF.

This rearrangement joins TRBV2 to TRBJ1-2; TCRdb's D call of TRBD1 is untestable without DNA. The CDR3 is made up of 14 amino acids. Germline V lookup: CDR1 SNHLY, CDR2 FYNNEI. The CDR3: CASKVGGLNYGYTF.